This TCR beta chain was identified during a study of blood T cell repertoires in COVID-19. Study information: Acute and convalescent COVID-19 specimens originated in the United States, Italy and Spain. Sources were T cells, B-cell-depleted T cells, or PBMCs; the material itself was cDNA or gDNA.

Authors' processing steps: Counts of nucleated cells, estimated from reference gene primer amplification, were obtained. TCRdb's table, derived via immunoSEQ multiplex PCR, lists solely in-frame clones and lacks some. Clone size and the V and J calls come from that table; the DNA yielded D and trimming. Here the sample spans about half a million clones, 80% to 90% being singletons. The CDR3 loop spans 16 amino acids. Trimming at V came to 2 bases and at J to 4 bases, leaving 3 bases not matched to a gene. Germline values: CDR1 SGHAT, CDR2 FQNNGV. The sequence was collected from a human donor in a cohort sampled during active COVID-19. Sequences were obtained from peripheral blood. V gene TRBV11-2 combines with J gene TRBJ2-5; 14 bases map to TRBD2. In nucleotides, the CDR3 is TGTGCCAGCAGCTTAAGACTAGCGGGAGGGGGAGAGACCCAGTACTTC. Residues: CASSLRLAGGGETQYF.